A single sample gave rise to the 4 T cell receptor beta chains below, sequenced in a study of blood T cell repertoires in COVID-19. Sequencing used immunoSEQ multiplex PCR; TCRdb keeps in-frame clones, though not all of them. The sample consists of 300,000 to 400,000 clones, around nine tenths of them appearing once. The sequenced sample was PBMCs or T cells enriched from blood (not recorded which). These receptors originate from a woman in her 30s who had been exposed to COVID-19.

The table lists this clone with a few counts. The V gene is TRBV19, the J gene TRBJ2-1, with 7 nucleotides matching TRBD1. This CDR3 contains 17 residues. V trimming: 5 bases; J trimming: 0 bases; junction bases outside the gene matches: 10. The germline CDR1 and CDR2 sequences are LNHDA and SQIVND (reference sequence). The CDR3 loop reads CASSPRPDRSSYNEQFF. The DNA of the CDR3 is TGTGCCAGTAGTCCTCGACCGGACAGGAGCTCCTACAATGAGCAGTTCTTC.

This chain joins TRBV7-9 and TRBJ1-1; no definite D call. V was shortened by 5 bases and J by 1 base, with 14 bases between the two germline ends. The CDR3 has 15 residues. Germline V gene lookup returns CDR1 SEHNR and CDR2 FQNEAQ (reference sequence). CDR3 sequence: CASSRTIRQNTEAFF. The DNA for the CDR3 is TGTGCCAGCAGCCGAACTATTCGGCAGAACACTGAAGCTTTCTTT. The entire variable domain, with the rest obtained from reference TRBV7-9 and TRBJ1-1, is as follows: DTGVSQNPRHKITKRGQNVTFRCDPISEHNRLYWYRQTLGQGPEFLTYFQNEAQLEKSRLLSDRFSAERPKGSFSTLEIQRTEQGDSAMYLCASSRTIRQNTEAFFGQGTRLTVV.

This clone appeared a few times. The genes are TRBV19 and TRBJ1-5; 7 positions match TRBD1. The length of the CDR3 is 14 residues. Per the germline V gene, CDR1 is LNHDA and CDR2 is SQIVND (reference sequence). The ends lost 4 bases at V and 11 bases at J; junction bases unmatched: 11. The CDR3 protein is CASSTRQGRTAQHF. The CDR3 DNA follows: TGTGCCAGTAGTACCAGACAGGGTCGGACAGCCCAGCATTTT.

The chain joins TRBV24-1 to TRBJ2-2; 8 nucleotides line up with TRBD1. CDR1 and CDR2 (germline): KGHDR, SFDVKD. The CDR3 spans 17 residues. V was pared by 8 bases and J by 6 bases, with 16 bases of the junction left unmatched. CDR3: CATKLTRTGRVAGELFF. CDR3 DNA sequence: TGTGCCACCAAACTAACAAGGACAGGGCGGGTCGCCGGGGAGCTGTTTTTT.